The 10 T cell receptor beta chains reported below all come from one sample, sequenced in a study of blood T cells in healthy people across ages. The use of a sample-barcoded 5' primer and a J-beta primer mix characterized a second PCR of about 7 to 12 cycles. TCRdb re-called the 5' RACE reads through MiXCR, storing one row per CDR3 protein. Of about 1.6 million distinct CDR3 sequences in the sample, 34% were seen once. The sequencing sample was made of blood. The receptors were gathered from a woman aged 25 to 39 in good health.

The CDR3: CASSHSVGGSYEQYF. For the CDR3, the DNA is TGTGCCAGCTCTCACTCAGTTGGTGGAAGCTACGAGCAGTACTTC. The chain uses TRBV6-1 and TRBJ2-5, with D unresolved. The tail of the sequence fits TRBJ2-7 better, so the J call may be wrong. CDR3 length equals 15 residues. CDR1 is MNHNS, CDR2 SASEGT, per germline.

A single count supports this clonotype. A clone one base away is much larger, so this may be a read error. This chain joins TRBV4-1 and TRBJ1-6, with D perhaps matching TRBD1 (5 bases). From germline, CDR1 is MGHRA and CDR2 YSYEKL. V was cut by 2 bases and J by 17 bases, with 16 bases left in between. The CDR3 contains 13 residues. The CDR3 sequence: CASSQSQGRGFHF. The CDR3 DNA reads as TGCGCCAGCAGCCAAAGCCAGGGTAGGGGCTTCCACTTT.

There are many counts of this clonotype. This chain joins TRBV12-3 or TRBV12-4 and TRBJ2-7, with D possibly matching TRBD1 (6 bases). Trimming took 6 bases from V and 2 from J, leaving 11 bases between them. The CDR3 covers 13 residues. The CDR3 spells CASSQGSTYEQYF. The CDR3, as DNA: TGTGCCAGCAGCCAGGGGTCCACCTACGAGCAGTACTTC.

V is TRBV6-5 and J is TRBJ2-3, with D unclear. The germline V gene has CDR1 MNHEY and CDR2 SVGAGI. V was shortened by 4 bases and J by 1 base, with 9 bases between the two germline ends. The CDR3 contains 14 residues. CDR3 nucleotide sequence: TGTGCCAGCAGTTTCTTTGCGGGCACAGATACGCAGTATTTT. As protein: CASSFFAGTDTQYF.

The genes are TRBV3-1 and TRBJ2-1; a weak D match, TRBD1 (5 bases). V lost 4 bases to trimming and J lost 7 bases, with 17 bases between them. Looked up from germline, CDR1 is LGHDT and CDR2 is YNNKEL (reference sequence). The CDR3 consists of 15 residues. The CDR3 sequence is CASSPGSLIANEQFF. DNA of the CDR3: TGTGCCAGCAGCCCAGGGTCCCTAATTGCTAATGAGCAGTTCTTC.

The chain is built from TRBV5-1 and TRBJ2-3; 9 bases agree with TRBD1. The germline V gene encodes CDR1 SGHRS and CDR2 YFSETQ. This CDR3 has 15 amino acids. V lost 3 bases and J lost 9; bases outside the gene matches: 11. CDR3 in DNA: TGCGCCAGCAGCTCCGGGGACAGGGACCCAGCCACGCAGTATTTT. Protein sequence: CASSSGDRDPATQYF.

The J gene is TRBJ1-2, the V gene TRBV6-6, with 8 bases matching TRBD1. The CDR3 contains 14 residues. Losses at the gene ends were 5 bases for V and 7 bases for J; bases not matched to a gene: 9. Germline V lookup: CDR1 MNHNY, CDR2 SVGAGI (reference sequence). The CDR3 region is CASSPRQGPPGYTF. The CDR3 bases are TGTGCCAGCAGTCCCCGACAGGGGCCTCCTGGCTACACCTTC.

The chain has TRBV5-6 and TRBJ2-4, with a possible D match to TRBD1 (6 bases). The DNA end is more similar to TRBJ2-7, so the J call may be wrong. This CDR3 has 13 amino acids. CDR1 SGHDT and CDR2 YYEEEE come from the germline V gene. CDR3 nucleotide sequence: TGTGCCCGCAACCTGGGGGCCAGGAGCGAGCAGTACTTC. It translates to CARNLGARSEQYF.

The CDR3 region is CASSDNSGSKEQFF. The CDR3 coding sequence is TGTGCCAGCAGTGATAATAGCGGGAGCAAGGAGCAGTTCTTC. The rearrangement links TRBV25-1 to TRBJ2-1, with TRBD2 matching over 9 bases. The V gene end was trimmed by 3 bases and the J gene end by 10 bases; junction bases not matched to a gene: 7. The CDR3 is 14 residues long. Germline loops: CDR1 MGHDK, CDR2 SYGVNS. The full variable domain, its missing parts supplied by reference TRBV25-1 and TRBJ2-1, is EADIYQTPRYLVIGTGKKITLECSQTMGHDKMYWYQQDPGMELHLIHYSYGVNSTEKGDLSSESTVSRIRTEHFPLTLESARPSHTSQYLCASSDNSGSKEQFFGPGTRLTVL.

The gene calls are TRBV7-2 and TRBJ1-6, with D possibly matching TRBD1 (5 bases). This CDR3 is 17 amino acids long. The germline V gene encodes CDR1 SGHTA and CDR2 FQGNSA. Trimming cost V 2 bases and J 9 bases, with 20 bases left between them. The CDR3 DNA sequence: TGTGCCAGCAGCTTAATCCGACCGGACAAAAGGAGTTCACCCCTCCACTTT. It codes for CASSLIRPDKRSSPLHF.